This T cell receptor (beta chain) was identified in a study of T cell changes during pregnancy in multiple sclerosis. The CDR3 sequence is 13 residues long. Germline V lookup: CDR1 GTSNPN, CDR2 SVGIG (reference sequence). Trimming left V 3 bases short and J 2 bases short, with 11 bases between. The table came from immunoSEQ multiplex PCR; TCRdb's copy has only in-frame clones and leaves some out. The table shows about 38,000 clones, with around 90% occurring only once. The chain has TRBV30 and TRBJ2-7; D remains ambiguous. The sample was CD4+ T cells from peripheral blood mononuclear cells, taken after pregnancy. The sequence was obtained from a female donor in good health, enrolled as a control in a pregnancy study. CDR3 loop: CAWREVAAYEQYF. For the CDR3, the DNA is TGTGCCTGGAGAGAGGTCGCGGCCTACGAGCAGTACTTC.